Sequencing of this TCR beta chain was carried out in a study of blood T cell repertoires in COVID-19. Study-level information: COVID-19 samples collected from the United States, Italy and Spain covered acute and convalescent phases. T cells, B-cell-depleted T cells, or PBMCs provided the cDNA or gDNA that served as material.

As processed by the authors: Reference gene primer amplification gave nucleated cell count estimates. Profiling relied on immunoSEQ multiplex PCR, and the TCRdb table lists in-frame clones only, not all of them. That table is the source of V, J and clone size, and D and trimming were worked out from the DNA. Of hundreds of thousands of clones listed, roughly 89% are singletons. The sample holds a few counts of this clone. Material: peripheral blood. The TCR was taken from a woman between 25 and 40 years old with active or convalescent COVID-19.

The CDR3 nucleotides are TGCGCCAGCAGCAGGGGGGACAGGAACACTGAAGCTTTCTTT. The encoded protein is CASSRGDRNTEAFF. This chain uses TRBV5-1 with TRBJ1-1, with 7 bases that match TRBD1. Germline CDR1 and CDR2: SGHRS and YFSETQ. The CDR3 extends over 14 amino acids. V shed 4 bases, J shed 1 base, and the junction held 4 bases outside the gene matches.